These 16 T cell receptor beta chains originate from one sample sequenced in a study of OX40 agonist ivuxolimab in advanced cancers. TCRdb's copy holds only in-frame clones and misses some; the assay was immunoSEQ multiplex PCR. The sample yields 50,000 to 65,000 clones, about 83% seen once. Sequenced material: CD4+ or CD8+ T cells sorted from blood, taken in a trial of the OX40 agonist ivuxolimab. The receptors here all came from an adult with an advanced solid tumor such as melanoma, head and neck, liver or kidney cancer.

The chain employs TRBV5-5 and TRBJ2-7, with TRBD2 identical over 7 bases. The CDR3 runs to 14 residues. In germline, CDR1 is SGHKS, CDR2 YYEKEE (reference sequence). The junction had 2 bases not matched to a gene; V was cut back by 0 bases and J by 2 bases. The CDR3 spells CASSLGTSAYEQYF. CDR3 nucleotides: TGTGCCAGCAGCTTGGGGACTAGTGCCTACGAGCAGTACTTC. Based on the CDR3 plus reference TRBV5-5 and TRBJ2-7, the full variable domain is DAGVTQSPTHLIKTRGQQVTLRCSPISGHKSVSWYQQVLGQGPQFIFQYYEKEERGRGNFPDRFSARQFPNYSSELNVNALLLGDSALYLCASSLGTSAYEQYFGPGTRLTVT.

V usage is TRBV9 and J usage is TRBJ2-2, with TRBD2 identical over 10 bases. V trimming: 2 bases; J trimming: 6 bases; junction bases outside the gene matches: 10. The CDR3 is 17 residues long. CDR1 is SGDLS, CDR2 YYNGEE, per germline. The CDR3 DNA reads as TGTGCCAGCAGCGTGCGAGTCCTAGCGGGAGTGTCCGGGGAGCTGTTTTTT. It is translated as CASSVRVLAGVSGELFF.

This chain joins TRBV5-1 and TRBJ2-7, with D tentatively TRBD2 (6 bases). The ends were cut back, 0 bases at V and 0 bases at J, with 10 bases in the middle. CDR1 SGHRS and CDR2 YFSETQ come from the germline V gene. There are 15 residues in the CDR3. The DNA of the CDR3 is TGCGCCAGCAGCTTGGTCGCGGGAAGCTCCTACGAGCAGTACTTC. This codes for CASSLVAGSSYEQYF.

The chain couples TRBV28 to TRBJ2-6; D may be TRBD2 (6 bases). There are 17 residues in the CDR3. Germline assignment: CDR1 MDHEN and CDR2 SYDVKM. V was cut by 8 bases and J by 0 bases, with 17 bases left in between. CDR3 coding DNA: TGTGCCAGCTCTCTACTGGTGGGGGGCTCTGGGGCCAACGTCCTGACTTTC. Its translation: CASSLLVGGSGANVLTF. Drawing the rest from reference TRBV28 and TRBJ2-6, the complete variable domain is DVKVTQSSRYLVKRTGEKVFLECVQDMDHENMFWYRQDPGLGLRLIYFSYDVKMKEKGDIPEGYSVSREKKERFSLILESASTNQTSMYLCASSLLVGGSGANVLTFGAGSRLTVL.

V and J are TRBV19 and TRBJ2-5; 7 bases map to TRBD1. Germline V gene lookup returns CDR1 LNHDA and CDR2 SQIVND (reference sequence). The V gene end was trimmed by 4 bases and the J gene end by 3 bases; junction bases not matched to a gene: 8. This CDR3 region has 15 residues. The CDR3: CASSRTGTEEETQYF. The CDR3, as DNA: TGTGCCAGTAGTAGGACCGGGACAGAAGAAGAGACCCAGTACTTC.

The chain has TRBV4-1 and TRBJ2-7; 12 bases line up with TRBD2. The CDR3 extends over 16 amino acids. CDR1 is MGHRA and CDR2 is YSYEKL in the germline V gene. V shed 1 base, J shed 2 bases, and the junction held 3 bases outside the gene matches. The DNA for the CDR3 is TGCGCCAGCAGCCAAGTTCCTAGCGGGAGGGCCTACGAGCAGTACTTC. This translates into CASSQVPSGRAYEQYF.

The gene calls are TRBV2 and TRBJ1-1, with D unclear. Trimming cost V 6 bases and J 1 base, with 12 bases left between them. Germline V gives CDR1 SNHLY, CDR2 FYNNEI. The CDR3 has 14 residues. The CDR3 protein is CASRANEGNTEAFF. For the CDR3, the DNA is TGTGCCAGCAGGGCCAACGAGGGGAACACTGAAGCTTTCTTT. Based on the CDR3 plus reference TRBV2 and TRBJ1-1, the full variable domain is EPEVTQTPSHQVTQMGQEVILRCVPISNHLYFYWYRQILGQKVEFLVSFYNNEISEKSEIFDDQFSVERPDGSNFTLKIRSTKLEDSAMYFCASRANEGNTEAFFGQGTRLTVV.

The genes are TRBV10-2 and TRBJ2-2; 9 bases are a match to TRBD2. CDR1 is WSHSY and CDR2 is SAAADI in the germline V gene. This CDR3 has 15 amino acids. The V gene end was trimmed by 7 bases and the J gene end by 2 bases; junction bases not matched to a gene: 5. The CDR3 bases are TGCGCCAGCACAAGGACTAGCGCCAACACCGGGGAGCTGTTTTTT. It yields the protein CASTRTSANTGELFF.

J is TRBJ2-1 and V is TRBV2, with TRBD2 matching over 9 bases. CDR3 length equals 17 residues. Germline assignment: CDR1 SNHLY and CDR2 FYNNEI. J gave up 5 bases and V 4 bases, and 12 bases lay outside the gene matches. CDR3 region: CASSVVNSGSVNNEQFF. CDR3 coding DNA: TGTGCCAGCAGTGTGGTGAATAGCGGGAGTGTAAACAATGAGCAGTTCTTC. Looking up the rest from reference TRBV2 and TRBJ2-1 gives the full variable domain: EPEVTQTPSHQVTQMGQEVILRCVPISNHLYFYWYRQILGQKVEFLVSFYNNEISEKSEIFDDQFSVERPDGSNFTLKIRSTKLEDSAMYFCASSVVNSGSVNNEQFFGPGTRLTVL.

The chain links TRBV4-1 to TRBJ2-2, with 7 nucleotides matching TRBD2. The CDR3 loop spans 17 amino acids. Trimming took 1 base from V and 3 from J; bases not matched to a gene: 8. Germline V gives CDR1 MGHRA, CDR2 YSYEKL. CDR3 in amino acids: CASSQVGLSGHTGELFF. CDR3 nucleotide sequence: TGCGCCAGCAGCCAAGTAGGTCTTAGCGGGCACACCGGGGAGCTGTTTTTT.

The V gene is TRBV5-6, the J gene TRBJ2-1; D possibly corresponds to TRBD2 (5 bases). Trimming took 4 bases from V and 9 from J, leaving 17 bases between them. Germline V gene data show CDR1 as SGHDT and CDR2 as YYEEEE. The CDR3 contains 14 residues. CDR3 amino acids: CASSRLAGSLEQFF. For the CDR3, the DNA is TGTGCCAGCAGCCGGCTTGCGGGTTCCCTTGAGCAGTTCTTC.

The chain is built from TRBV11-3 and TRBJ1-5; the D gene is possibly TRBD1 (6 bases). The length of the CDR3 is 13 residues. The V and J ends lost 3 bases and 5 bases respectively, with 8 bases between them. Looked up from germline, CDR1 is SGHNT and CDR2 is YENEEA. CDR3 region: CASSLGAHQPQHF. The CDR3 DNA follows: TGTGCCAGCAGCTTGGGGGCACATCAGCCCCAGCATTTT.

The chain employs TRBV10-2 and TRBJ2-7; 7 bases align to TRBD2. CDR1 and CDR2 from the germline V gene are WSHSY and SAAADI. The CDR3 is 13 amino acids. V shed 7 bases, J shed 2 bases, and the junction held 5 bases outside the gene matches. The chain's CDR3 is CASTASGPYEQYF. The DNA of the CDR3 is TGCGCCAGCACGGCTAGCGGACCCTACGAGCAGTACTTC.

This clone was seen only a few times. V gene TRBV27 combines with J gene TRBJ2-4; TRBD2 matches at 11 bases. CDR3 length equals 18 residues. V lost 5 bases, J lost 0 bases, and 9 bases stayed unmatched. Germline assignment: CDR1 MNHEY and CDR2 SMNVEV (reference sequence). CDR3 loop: CASSGLIAGGIAKNIQYF. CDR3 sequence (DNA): TGTGCCAGCAGTGGGTTGATAGCGGGAGGGATAGCCAAAAACATTCAGTACTTC.

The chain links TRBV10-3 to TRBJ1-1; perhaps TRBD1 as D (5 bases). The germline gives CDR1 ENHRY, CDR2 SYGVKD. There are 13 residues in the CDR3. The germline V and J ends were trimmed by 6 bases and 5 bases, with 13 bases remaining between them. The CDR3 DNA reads TGTGCCATCAGGAGAGCCCCAGGGACTGAAGCTTTCTTT. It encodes CAIRRAPGTEAFF.

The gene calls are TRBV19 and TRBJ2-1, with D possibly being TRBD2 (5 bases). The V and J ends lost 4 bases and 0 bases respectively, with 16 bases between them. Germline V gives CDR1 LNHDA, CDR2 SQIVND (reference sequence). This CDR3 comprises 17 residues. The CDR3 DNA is TGTGCCAGTAGTAAGGGAGCAACTACTATCTCCTACAATGAGCAGTTCTTC. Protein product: CASSKGATTISYNEQFF. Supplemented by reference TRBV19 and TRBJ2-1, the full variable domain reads DGGITQSPKYLFRKEGQNVTLSCEQNLNHDAMYWYRQDPGQGLRLIYYSQIVNDFQKGDIAEGYSVSREKKESFPLTVTSAQKNPTAFYLCASSKGATTISYNEQFFGPGTRLTVL.